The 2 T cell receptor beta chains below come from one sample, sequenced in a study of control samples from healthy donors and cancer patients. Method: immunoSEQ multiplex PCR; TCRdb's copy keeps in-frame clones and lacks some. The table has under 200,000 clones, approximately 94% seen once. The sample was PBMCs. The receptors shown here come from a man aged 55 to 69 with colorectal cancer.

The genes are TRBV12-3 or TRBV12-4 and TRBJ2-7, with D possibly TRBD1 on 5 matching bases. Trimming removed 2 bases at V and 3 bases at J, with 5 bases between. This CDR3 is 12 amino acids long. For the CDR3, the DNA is TGTGCCAGCAGTTTACAGGGCTACGAGCAGTACTTC. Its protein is CASSLQGYEQYF.

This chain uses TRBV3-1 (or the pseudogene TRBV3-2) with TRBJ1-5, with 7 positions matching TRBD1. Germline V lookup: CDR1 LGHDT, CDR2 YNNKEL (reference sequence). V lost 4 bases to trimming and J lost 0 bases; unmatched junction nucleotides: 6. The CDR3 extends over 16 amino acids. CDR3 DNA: TGTGCCAGCAGCCTAGGGGGCGGCGGTAGCAATCAGCCCCAGCATTTT. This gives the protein CASSLGGGGSNQPQHF.